The clone carrying this TCR beta chain was counted many times. The antigen is undetermined. This CDR3 has 14 residues. V was pared by 4 bases and J by 2 bases, with 12 bases between. CDR1 is SGHRS, CDR2 YFSETQ, per germline. This record comes from a study of Graves' ophthalmopathy and Graves' hyperthyroidism. Beta-chain TCR CDR3 regions were amplified from RNA transcripts. HTBI-primed RT-PCR formed the first round, and a multiplex PCR formed the second. TCRdb reanalysed the multiplex PCR reads using MiXCR and keeps one entry per CDR3 protein. The table includes about 550,000 distinct CDR3 sequences, 39% detected once. Broader study findings: In blood appeared most of the expanded thyroid clonotypes whose frequency exceeded 0.001. Sensitivity reached more than 85% and specificity roughly 82% for a 13-signature model separating ophthalmopathy from stable hyperthyroidism.

New diagnoses, under 2 months' duration, and ages 18 to 65 characterized the hyperthyroidism patients. No donor had other autoimmune disease, uncontrolled infection, pregnancy or lactation. Sequenced input: peripheral blood or thyroid tissue (not recorded which). The chain uses TRBV5-1 and TRBJ2-5; weak D call: TRBD1 (5 bases). This TCR derives from an adult man with Graves' hyperthyroidism. The chain's CDR3 is CASSRAGQQETQYF. CDR3 bases: TGCGCCAGCAGCCGGGCAGGGCAGCAAGAGACCCAGTACTTC.